A selection of T cell receptor beta chains follows, all from one sample in a study of T cell responses to AZD1222 COVID-19 vaccine. Profiling relied on immunoSEQ multiplex PCR, and the TCRdb table lists in-frame clones only, not all of them. Of about 120,000 clones in the sample, around 93% were seen once. The material was peripheral blood, obtained 28 days after the second AZD1222 dose. Source of these receptors: an adult who received the AZD1222 COVID-19 vaccine. Both conserved end residues are part of each CDR3. The D gene is left open where the match is weak.

TRBV20-1	TRBJ2-7	NA	CSASLGRGIYEQYF
TRBV13	TRBJ1-4	NA	CASSLGAGTSGEKLFF
TRBV7-8	TRBJ2-2	NA	CASSLSQMGGELFF
TRBV7-9	TRBJ2-2	TRBD1	CASSKGQATGELFF
TRBV7-9	TRBJ1-2	TRBD1	CASTGGQGENYGYTF
TRBV3-1/TRBV3-2	TRBJ1-5	NA	CASSQENSNQPQHF
TRBV7-9	TRBJ1-4	NA	CASSLVIGTLDEKLFF
TRBV5-6	TRBJ2-5	TRBD2	CASSDTGTSRETQYF
TRBV6-5	TRBJ1-4	NA	CASRLRGGNEKLFF
TRBV6-5	TRBJ2-1	TRBD2	CASSYGTTPANEQFF
TRBV5-4	TRBJ2-2	NA	CASSLDRAGELFF
TRBV2	TRBJ2-3	TRBD2	CASRTTSWAGGNTDTQYF
TRBV9	TRBJ2-5	NA	CASSSSDSGHGETQYF
TRBV12-5	TRBJ1-2	NA	CASGPPLGDNYGYTF
TRBV12-5	TRBJ2-7	NA	CASGLISMGSKNGEQYF